The 17 T cell receptor beta chains given below trace back to one sample, sequenced in a study of cytomegalovirus exposure and HLA in healthy donors. The PCR employed 60 Vbeta primers together with 13 Jbeta primers. Clones were read by immunoSEQ multiplex PCR, and TCRdb kept only the in-frame ones, dropping some. Here the sample spans around 150,000 clones, 76% being singletons. Sequenced material: PBMCs. The source of these receptors is a man in his forties in good health and CMV-seronegative.

The rearrangement joins TRBV19 to TRBJ2-7; TRBD1 agrees at 7 bases. Germline V CDR1 and CDR2: LNHDA, SQIVND (reference sequence). Germline trimming cut 4 bases from V and 4 bases from J; bases unmatched to any gene: 4. This CDR3 spans 13 amino acids. CDR3 in amino acids: CASSSWGQYEQYF. DNA of the CDR3: TGTGCCAGTAGTAGTTGGGGACAGTACGAGCAGTACTTC.

CDR3 nucleotides: TGTGCCAGCAGCCTATCTCAGGGCAAGCAGTACTTC. The encoded protein is CASSLSQGKQYF. This rearrangement joins TRBV7-6 to TRBJ2-7; TRBD1 is a possible D gene (5 bases). V lost 5 bases and J 8 bases, leaving 13 bases between the germline ends. Germline V gives CDR1 SGHVS, CDR2 FNYEAQ. The CDR3 consists of 12 residues. The complete variable domain, with remaining parts taken from reference TRBV7-6 and TRBJ2-7, reads GAGVSQSPRYKVTKRGQDVALRCDPISGHVSLYWYRQALGQGPEFLTYFNYEAQQDKSGLPNDRFSAERPEGSISTLTIQRTEQRDSAMYRCASSLSQGKQYFGPGTRLTVT.

The chain couples TRBV19 to TRBJ1-1; D unclear. Between the trimmed V and J ends, which lost 7 bases and 0 bases, there was a span of 12 bases. The CDR3 sequence is 14 residues long. The germline CDR1 and CDR2 sequences are LNHDA and SQIVND (reference sequence). For the CDR3, the DNA is TGTGCCAGTACTTGGCGGGGAGTGAACACTGAAGCTTTCTTT. It translates to CASTWRGVNTEAFF.

The chain employs TRBV19 and TRBJ2-2, with TRBD1 identical over 7 bases. This CDR3 has 17 residues. Per the germline V gene, CDR1 is LNHDA and CDR2 is SQIVND (reference sequence). Trimming cost V 4 bases and J 3 bases; bases outside gene matches: 11. The CDR3 spells CASSTELTGADTGELFF. The CDR3 bases are TGTGCCAGTAGTACCGAACTTACAGGGGCGGACACCGGGGAGCTGTTTTTT.

The chain employs TRBV5-4 and TRBJ1-1, with 7 bases aligning to TRBD1. V dropped 3 bases and J dropped 4; count of bases not matched to a gene: 9. Germline values: CDR1 SGHNT, CDR2 YYREEE (reference sequence). The CDR3 loop spans 15 amino acids. The CDR3 sequence is CASSWVGTAGTEAFF. CDR3 nucleotides: TGTGCCAGCAGCTGGGTAGGGACAGCGGGCACTGAAGCTTTCTTT.

V and J are TRBV29-1 and TRBJ1-1, with D possibly being TRBD1 (6 bases). This CDR3 spans 12 amino acids. V lost 3 bases, J lost 6 bases, and 11 bases lay in between. Looked up from germline, CDR1 is SQVTM and CDR2 is ANQGSEA. The CDR3 region has the DNA TGCAGCGTTGAGGCACAGGGCGCTGAAGCTTTCTTT. The encoded protein is CSVEAQGAEAFF.

This sequence joins TRBV5-1 and TRBJ1-1; D not certain. The V end lost 0 bases, the J end lost 7 bases, and 10 bases lay between the germline ends. The CDR3 sequence is 13 residues long. Germline V lookup: CDR1 SGHRS, CDR2 YFSETQ. The CDR3 region has the DNA TGCGCCAGCAGCTTGGGGGCAGTTAATGAAGCTTTCTTT. Protein sequence: CASSLGAVNEAFF. The full variable domain, its missing parts supplied by reference TRBV5-1 and TRBJ1-1, is KAGVTQTPRYLIKTRGQQVTLSCSPISGHRSVSWYQQTPGQGLQFLFEYFSETQRNKGNFPGRFSGRQFSNSRSEMNVSTLELGDSALYLCASSLGAVNEAFFGQGTRLTVV.

This clone was seen a handful of times. The chain has TRBV7-2 and TRBJ1-3; D possibly corresponds to TRBD1 (5 bases). Trimming shortened V by 1 base and J by 2 bases, and 9 bases separated the two germline ends. Per germline, CDR1 SGHTA and CDR2 FQGNSA. This CDR3 is 15 amino acids long. The CDR3 bases are TGTGCCAGCAGCTTAGTCGGAGGGGCTGGAAACACCATATATTTT. Translating gives CASSLVGGAGNTIYF.

The CDR3 nucleotides read TGTGCCAGCAGGTTCTCCGGGACTAGCGGGAGCTGGCAGTTCTTC. Translated: CASRFSGTSGSWQFF. The J gene is TRBJ2-1, the V gene TRBV28; 14 nucleotides align to TRBD2. CDR3 length: 15 amino acids. J lost 12 bases, V lost 6 bases, and 10 bases had no gene match. The germline gives CDR1 MDHEN, CDR2 SYDVKM.

The table lists this clone with a few counts. This rearrangement joins TRBV18 to TRBJ2-7; 12 nucleotides align to TRBD1. The CDR3 has 19 amino acids. V shed 0 bases, J shed 1 base, and the junction held 10 bases outside the gene matches. Germline lookup yields CDR1 KGHSH and CDR2 LQKENI. The CDR3 is CASSPPRGQGALFSYEQYF. For the CDR3, the DNA is TGTGCCAGCTCACCACCGCGGGGACAGGGGGCTCTTTTTTCCTACGAGCAGTACTTC. The complete variable domain, with remaining parts taken from reference TRBV18 and TRBJ2-7, reads NAGVMQNPRHLVRRRGQEARLRCSPMKGHSHVYWYRQLPEEGLKFMVYLQKENIIDESGMPKERFSAEFPKEGPSILRIQQVVRGDSAAYFCASSPPRGQGALFSYEQYFGPGTRLTVT.

This clone was recorded once. J is TRBJ2-5 and V is TRBV5-4; 11 nucleotides line up with TRBD2. Germline V gene sequence: CDR1 SGHNT, CDR2 YYREEE (reference sequence). The CDR3 has 16 residues. With V trimmed by 0 bases and J by 3 bases, 4 bases remained unmatched. CDR3 protein: CASSLVSGLAEETQYF. The DNA for the CDR3 is TGTGCCAGCAGCTTGGTTTCGGGACTAGCGGAAGAGACCCAGTACTTC.

The chain joins TRBV19 to TRBJ2-7, with 9 bases that match TRBD1. Trimming at V came to 5 bases and at J to 6 bases, leaving 8 bases not matched to a gene. Germline V gives CDR1 LNHDA, CDR2 SQIVND (reference sequence). This CDR3 is built from 14 residues. CDR3 sequence reads: CASSPSGTGFEQYF. CDR3 coding DNA: TGTGCCAGTAGTCCCTCCGGGACAGGGTTCGAGCAGTACTTC.

This clone was counted a single time. The V gene is TRBV27, the J gene TRBJ2-7; 8 nucleotides agree with TRBD1. V lost 6 bases and J lost 5; bases outside the gene matches: 12. CDR1 and CDR2 from the germline V gene are MNHEY and SMNVEV (reference sequence). The CDR3 consists of 15 residues. DNA for the CDR3: TGTGCCAGCAGCGAGCTCCAGGGGGCGCGGAACGAGCAGTACTTC. This encodes CASSELQGARNEQYF.

This clone was detected once. The V and J genes are TRBV6-5 and TRBJ1-5; tentatively, D is TRBD1 (5 bases). Germline CDR1 reads MNHEY; CDR2 reads SVGAGI. The CDR3 is made up of 16 amino acids. With 0 bases removed from V and 0 bases from J, the gap between germline ends came to 9 bases. For the CDR3, the DNA is TGTGCCAGCAGTTACTCGTCGGGGGATAGCAATCAGCCCCAGCATTTT. Its translation is CASSYSSGDSNQPQHF.

The genes are TRBV19 and TRBJ1-5, with 9 bases fitting TRBD1. CDR1 is LNHDA, CDR2 SQIVND, per germline (reference sequence). J was trimmed by 4 bases and V by 6 bases; bases with no gene match: 13. CDR3 length: 17 residues. CDR3 region: CASSNSRGQGWNQPQHF. The CDR3, as DNA: TGTGCCAGTAGCAACTCCCGCGGACAGGGGTGGAATCAGCCCCAGCATTTT. Variable domain in full (rest from reference TRBV19 and TRBJ1-5): DGGITQSPKYLFRKEGQNVTLSCEQNLNHDAMYWYRQDPGQGLRLIYYSQIVNDFQKGDIAEGYSVSREKKESFPLTVTSAQKNPTAFYLCASSNSRGQGWNQPQHFGDGTRLSIL.

This clone was counted only a few times. The CDR3 region is CASSSGRTGGGYTF. The CDR3 DNA follows: TGTGCCAGCAGTTCGGGACGGACAGGGGGCGGCTACACCTTC. The chain combines TRBV6-5 with TRBJ1-2, with 11 nucleotides matching TRBD1. The CDR3 has 14 residues. The germline V gene has CDR1 MNHEY and CDR2 SVGAGI. The ends lost 4 bases at V and 8 bases at J; junction bases unmatched: 6.

CDR3 sequence (DNA): TGCGCCAGCAGCTTGGGGGGGGGAGGACCCCAAGAGACCCAGTACTTC. As protein: CASSLGGGGPQETQYF. The chain links TRBV5-1 to TRBJ2-5; 7 nucleotides match TRBD2. Germline CDR1 is SGHRS and CDR2 is YFSETQ. V lost 0 bases, J lost 1 base, and 6 bases stayed unmatched. The CDR3 sequence is 16 residues long.